The 16 T cell receptor beta chains below were found in one sample sequenced in a study of blood T cell repertoires in COVID-19. Assay used: immunoSEQ multiplex PCR; TCRdb lists only in-frame clones, some missing. The sample holds 97,000 or so clones, about four fifths seen once. The specimen was peripheral blood. The source is a human donor in a cohort sampled during active COVID-19.

This CDR3 is CASSSTGGGNTGELFF. The CDR3 region has the DNA TGTGCCAGCAGCTCGACAGGGGGCGGGAACACCGGGGAGCTGTTTTTT. V is TRBV6-6 and J is TRBJ2-2; 10 nucleotides align to TRBD1. The CDR3 contains 16 residues. Germline V lookup: CDR1 MNHNY, CDR2 SVGAGI (reference sequence). Trimming removed 6 bases from V and 1 base from J; junction bases left unmatched: 5.

This sequence joins TRBV28 and TRBJ1-4, with D maybe TRBD1 (5 bases). Trimming removed 5 bases from V and 5 bases from J, with 12 bases in between. CDR3 length: 14 residues. Germline V lookup: CDR1 MDHEN, CDR2 SYDVKM. The CDR3 nucleotides are TGTGCCAGCAGTCAGAGGGGAGGGAATGAAAAACTGTTTTTT. This translates into CASSQRGGNEKLFF.

The rearrangement joins TRBV30 to TRBJ2-7; D is uncertain. Germline-derived CDR1 and CDR2 are GTSNPN and SVGIG (reference sequence). V dropped 5 bases and J dropped 0 bases, with 5 bases sitting between them. CDR3 length equals 11 residues. CDR3 DNA: TGTGCCTGGGGTCGCTCCTACGAGCAGTACTTC. This encodes CAWGRSYEQYF.

The V gene is TRBV10-3, the J gene TRBJ2-5, with 11 bases identical to TRBD2. The germline CDR1 and CDR2 sequences are ENHRY and SYGVKD. J lost 3 bases, V lost 6 bases, and 3 bases had no gene match. There are 14 residues in the CDR3. The CDR3 loop reads CAISFSGGEETQYF. CDR3 nucleotide sequence: TGTGCCATCAGCTTTAGCGGGGGGGAAGAGACCCAGTACTTC.

In regard to this clone: The sample holds other DNA sequences that translate to the same CDR3. The rearrangement joins TRBV4-3 to TRBJ1-2; 7 bases map to TRBD1. Trimming removed 3 bases from V and 2 bases from J; junction bases left unmatched: 3. This CDR3 comprises 14 residues. CDR1 and CDR2 (germline): LGHNA, YSLEER. The CDR3 region is CASSHLTGNYGYTF. The CDR3 bases are TGCGCCAGCAGCCACTTGACAGGGAACTATGGCTACACCTTC.

The chain links TRBV5-4 to TRBJ1-1; 8 positions agree with TRBD1. Germline V gene lookup returns CDR1 SGHNT and CDR2 YYREEE (reference sequence). This CDR3 contains 16 residues. J gave up 8 bases and V 7 bases, and 19 bases lay outside the gene matches. CDR3: CASHDRGRVPGMEAFF. CDR3 nucleotide sequence: TGTGCCAGCCACGACAGGGGAAGGGTTCCAGGGATGGAAGCTTTCTTT.

J is TRBJ2-1 and V is TRBV11-3; D is possibly TRBD2 (5 bases). The V gene lost 0 bases and the J gene lost 7 bases, with 13 bases spanning the gap. The CDR3 sequence is 15 residues long. Germline lookup yields CDR1 SGHNT and CDR2 YENEEA. The DNA for the CDR3 is TGTGCCAGCAGCTTAGAGTGGACTCGCAAGAATGAGCAGTTCTTC. This translates into CASSLEWTRKNEQFF.

The chain is built from TRBV18 and TRBJ2-1; the D gene is possibly TRBD2 (5 bases). Trimming removed 2 bases from V and 5 bases from J, with 10 bases in between. The germline V gene has CDR1 KGHSH and CDR2 LQKENI. The CDR3 length is 14 residues. The DNA for the CDR3 is TGTGCCAGCTCACCAGGAGGATTAAACAATGAGCAGTTCTTC. Its protein product is CASSPGGLNNEQFF.

The gene calls are TRBV9 and TRBJ1-2, with D unresolved. The CDR3 extends over 15 amino acids. The germline V and J ends were trimmed by 3 bases and 8 bases, with 20 bases remaining between them. The germline CDR1 and CDR2 sequences are SGDLS and YYNGEE. This chain's CDR3 is CASSGRTGIFLGYTF. Written as DNA, the CDR3 is TGTGCCAGCAGCGGTAGGACCGGGATTTTCCTGGGCTACACCTTC. The full variable domain, completed using reference TRBV9 and TRBJ1-2, is DSGVTQTPKHLITATGQRVTLRCSPRSGDLSVYWYQQSLDQGLQFLIQYYNGEERAKGNILERFSAQQFPDLHSELNLSSLELGDSALYFCASSGRTGIFLGYTFGSGTRLTVV.

This chain connects TRBV5-4 to TRBJ1-3, with a tentative D call TRBD1 (6 bases). This CDR3 has 14 residues. The germline gives CDR1 SGHNT, CDR2 YYREEE (reference sequence). The V and J ends lost 0 bases and 7 bases respectively, with 11 bases between them. The CDR3 DNA reads as TGTGCCAGCAGCTTGGACAGGGCGGCGAACACCATATATTTT. Translation: CASSLDRAANTIYF. The full variable domain, in which reference TRBV5-4 and TRBJ1-3 provide the parts outside the CDR3, is ETGVTQSPTHLIKTRGQQVTLRCSSQSGHNTVSWYQQALGQGPQFIFQYYREEENGRGNFPPRFSGLQFPNYSSELNVNALELDDSALYLCASSLDRAANTIYFGEGSWLTVV.

In this sample, this clone turned up once. The chain links TRBV5-1 to TRBJ2-5, with TRBD2 matching over 12 bases. The CDR3 contains 17 residues. V gave up 1 base and J gave up 5 bases; unmatched junction bases: 9. The germline gives CDR1 SGHRS, CDR2 YFSETQ. The CDR3 DNA reads TGCGCCAGCAGCTTGTTCCCTAGCGGGGGGGCCCAGGAGACCCAGTACTTC. Translation gives CASSLFPSGGAQETQYF. Full variable domain (rest looked up from reference TRBV5-1 and TRBJ2-5): KAGVTQTPRYLIKTRGQQVTLSCSPISGHRSVSWYQQTPGQGLQFLFEYFSETQRNKGNFPGRFSGRQFSNSRSEMNVSTLELGDSALYLCASSLFPSGGAQETQYFGPGTRLLVL.

The chain combines TRBV7-9 with TRBJ1-5; a possible D gene is TRBD1 (6 bases). CDR1 and CDR2 from the germline V gene are SEHNR and FQNEAQ (reference sequence). The germline V and J ends were trimmed by 8 bases and 1 base, with 12 bases remaining between them. CDR3 length equals 14 residues. CDR3 DNA: TGTGCCAGCGAACAGGGAGGGAGCAATCAGCCCCAGCATTTT. Translated, it gives CASEQGGSNQPQHF.

This chain uses TRBV7-9 with TRBJ2-3; D uncertain. V was trimmed by 11 bases and J by 0 bases, leaving 12 bases between them. Germline-derived CDR1 and CDR2 are SEHNR and FQNEAQ (reference sequence). This CDR3 has 13 amino acids. CDR3 bases: TGTGCCTGGGTGGCGGCTAGCACAGATACGCAGTATTTT. Protein product: CAWVAASTDTQYF.

CDR3 DNA sequence: TGTGCCAGCAGCCCGACTATCGGGGGGTCCACAGATACGCAGTATTTT. The encoded protein is CASSPTIGGSTDTQYF. This chain links TRBV5-4 with TRBJ2-3, with 7 bases lining up with TRBD2. CDR3 length equals 16 residues. Losses at the gene ends were 4 bases for V and 2 bases for J; bases not matched to a gene: 10. CDR1 is SGHNT and CDR2 is YYREEE in the germline V gene (reference sequence).

The table lists this clone with a few counts. The V gene is TRBV28, the J gene TRBJ1-5; 7 nucleotides agree with TRBD1. J gave up 2 bases and V 6 bases, and 13 bases lay outside the gene matches. The CDR3 is 17 amino acids. The germline CDR1 and CDR2 sequences are MDHEN and SYDVKM. The CDR3 sequence: CASRPPEQGSGNQPQHF. The CDR3 DNA follows: TGTGCCAGCAGACCACCCGAACAGGGGAGTGGCAATCAGCCCCAGCATTTT.

The rearrangement joins TRBV6-5 to TRBJ2-2, with TRBD2 matching over 10 bases. The V gene's germline CDR1 is MNHEY and CDR2 SVGAGI. This CDR3 contains 15 residues. V lost 8 bases to trimming and J lost 0 bases; unmatched junction nucleotides: 3. The CDR3 loop is CASLAGASNTGELFF. The CDR3 DNA reads as TGTGCCAGCCTAGCGGGGGCCTCGAACACCGGGGAGCTGTTTTTT.